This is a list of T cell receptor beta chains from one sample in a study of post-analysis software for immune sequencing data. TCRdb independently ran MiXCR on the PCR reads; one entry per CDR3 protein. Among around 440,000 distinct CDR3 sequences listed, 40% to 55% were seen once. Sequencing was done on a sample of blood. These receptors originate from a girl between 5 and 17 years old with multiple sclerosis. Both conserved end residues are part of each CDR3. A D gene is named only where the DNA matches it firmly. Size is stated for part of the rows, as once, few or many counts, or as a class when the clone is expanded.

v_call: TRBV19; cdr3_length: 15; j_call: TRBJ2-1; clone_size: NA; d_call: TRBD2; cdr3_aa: CATVREGGPNNEQFF; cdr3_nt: TGTGCCACCGTAAGGGAGGGAGGGCCAAACAATGAGCAGTTCTTC
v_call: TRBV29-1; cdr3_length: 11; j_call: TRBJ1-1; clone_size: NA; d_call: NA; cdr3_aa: CTYERGTEAFF; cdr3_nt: TGCACCTATGAAAGGGGAACTGAAGCTTTCTTT
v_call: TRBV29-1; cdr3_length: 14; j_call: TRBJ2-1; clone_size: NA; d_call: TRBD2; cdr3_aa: CSVVAGGSYNEQFF; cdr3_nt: TGCAGCGTAGTAGCGGGAGGTTCCTACAATGAGCAGTTCTTC
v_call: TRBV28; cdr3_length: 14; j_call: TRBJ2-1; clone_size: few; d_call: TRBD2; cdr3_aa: CASRSVAGGGEQFF; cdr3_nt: TGTGCCAGCAGGTCGGTAGCGGGAGGTGGGGAGCAGTTCTTC
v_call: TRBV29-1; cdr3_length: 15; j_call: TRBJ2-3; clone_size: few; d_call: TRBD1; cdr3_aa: CSVSLAGGYTDTQYF; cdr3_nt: TGCAGCGTCTCCTTGGCAGGGGGCTACACAGATACGCAGTATTTT
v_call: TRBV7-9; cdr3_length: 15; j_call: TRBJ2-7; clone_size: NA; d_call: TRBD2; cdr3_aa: CASSPRTSAPYEQYF; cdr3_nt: TGTGCCAGCAGCCCGCGGACTAGCGCACCTTACGAGCAGTACTTC
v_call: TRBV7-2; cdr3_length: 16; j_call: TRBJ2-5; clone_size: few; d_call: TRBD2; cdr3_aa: CASSSPMTSGRREQYF; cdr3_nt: TGTGCCAGCAGCTCTCCTATGACTAGCGGTCGAAGAGAGCAGTACTTC
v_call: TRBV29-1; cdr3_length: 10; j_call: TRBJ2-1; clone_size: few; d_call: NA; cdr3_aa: CSGADNEQFF; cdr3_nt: TGCAGCGGGGCCGACAATGAGCAGTTCTTC
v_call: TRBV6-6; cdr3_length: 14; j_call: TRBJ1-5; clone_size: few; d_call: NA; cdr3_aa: CASVGGGVNQPQHF; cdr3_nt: TGTGCCAGCGTGGGGGGAGGGGTTAATCAGCCCCAGCATTTT
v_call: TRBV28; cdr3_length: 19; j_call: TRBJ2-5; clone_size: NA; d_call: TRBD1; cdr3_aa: CVSETQKITGAQYQETQYF; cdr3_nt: TGTGTCAGCGAAACACAGAAAATAACAGGGGCCCAGTACCAAGAGACCCAGTACTTC
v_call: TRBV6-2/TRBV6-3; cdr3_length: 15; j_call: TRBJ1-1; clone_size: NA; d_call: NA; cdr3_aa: CASSAPSLMNTEAFF; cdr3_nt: TGTGCCAGCAGTGCGCCCAGTTTAATGAACACTGAAGCTTTCTTT
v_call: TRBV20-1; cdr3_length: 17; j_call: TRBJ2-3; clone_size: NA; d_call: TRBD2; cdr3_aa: CSARDWTSGRVTDTQYF; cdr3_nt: TGCAGTGCTAGAGATTGGACTAGCGGGAGGGTAACAGATACGCAGTATTTT
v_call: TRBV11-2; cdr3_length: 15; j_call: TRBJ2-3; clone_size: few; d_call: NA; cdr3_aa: CASSTRIGRTDTQYF; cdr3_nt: TGTGCCAGCAGCACCCGGATCGGGCGCACAGATACGCAGTATTTT
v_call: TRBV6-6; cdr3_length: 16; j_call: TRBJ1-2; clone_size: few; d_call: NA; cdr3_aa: CASSYSPEDRGSGYTF; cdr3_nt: TGTGCCAGCAGTTACTCGCCTGAGGATAGGGGGTCTGGCTACACCTTC
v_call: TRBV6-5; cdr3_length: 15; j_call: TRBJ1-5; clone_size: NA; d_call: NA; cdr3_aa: CASSWYGGQSQPQHF; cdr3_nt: TGTGCCAGCAGTTGGTACGGGGGACAATCCCAGCCCCAGCATTTT
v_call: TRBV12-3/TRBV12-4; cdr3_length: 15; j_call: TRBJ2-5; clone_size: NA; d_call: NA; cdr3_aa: CASSFNPQYQETQYF; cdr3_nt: TGTGCCAGCAGTTTTAATCCGCAGTACCAAGAGACCCAGTACTTC
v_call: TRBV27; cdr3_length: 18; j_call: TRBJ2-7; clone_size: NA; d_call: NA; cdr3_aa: CASSLSLPGLGSHYEQYF; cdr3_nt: TGTGCCAGCAGTTTATCTTTACCGGGACTGGGATCCCACTACGAGCAGTACTTC
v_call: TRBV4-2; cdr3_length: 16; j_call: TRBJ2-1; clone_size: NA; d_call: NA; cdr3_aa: CASSQDFGQFANEQFF; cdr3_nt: TGTGCCAGCAGCCAAGATTTTGGACAGTTCGCCAATGAGCAGTTCTTC
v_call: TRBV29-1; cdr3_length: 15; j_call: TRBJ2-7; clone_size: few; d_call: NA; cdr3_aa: CSAAVRGSAAYEQYF; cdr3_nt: TGCAGCGCGGCGGTTAGGGGATCAGCGGCCTACGAGCAGTACTTC
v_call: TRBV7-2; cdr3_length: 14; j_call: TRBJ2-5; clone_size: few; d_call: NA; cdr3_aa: CASSLMGILETQYF; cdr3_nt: TGTGCCAGCAGCTTAATGGGGATTCTAGAGACCCAGTACTTC
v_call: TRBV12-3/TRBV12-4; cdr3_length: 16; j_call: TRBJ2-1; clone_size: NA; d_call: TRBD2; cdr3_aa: CASSSSTSSSYNEQFF; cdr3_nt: TGTGCCAGCAGTTCCTCGACTAGCTCGTCCTACAATGAGCAGTTCTTC
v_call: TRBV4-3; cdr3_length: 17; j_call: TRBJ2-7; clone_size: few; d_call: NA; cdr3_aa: CASSQEVGKGENNEQYF; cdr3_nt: TGCGCCAGCAGCCAAGAAGTCGGCAAAGGGGAGAACAACGAGCAGTACTTC
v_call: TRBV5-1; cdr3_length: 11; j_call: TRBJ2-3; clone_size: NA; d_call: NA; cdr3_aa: CASSSSDTQYF; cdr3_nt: TGCGCCAGCAGCTCCTCGGATACGCAGTATTTT
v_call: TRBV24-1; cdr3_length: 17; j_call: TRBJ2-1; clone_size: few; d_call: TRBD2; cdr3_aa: CATSDSRLADTANEQFF; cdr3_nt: TGTGCCACCAGTGATTCGCGACTAGCGGACACTGCCAATGAGCAGTTCTTC
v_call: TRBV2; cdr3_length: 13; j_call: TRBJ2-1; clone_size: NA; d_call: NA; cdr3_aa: CASSDGSGDEQFF; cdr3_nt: TGTGCCAGCAGTGATGGCTCTGGAGATGAGCAGTTCTTC
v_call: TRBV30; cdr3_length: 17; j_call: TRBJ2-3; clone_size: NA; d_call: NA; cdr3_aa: CAWSGGHYGSGTDTQYF; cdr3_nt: TGTGCCTGGAGTGGGGGCCATTACGGGTCTGGCACAGATACGCAGTATTTT
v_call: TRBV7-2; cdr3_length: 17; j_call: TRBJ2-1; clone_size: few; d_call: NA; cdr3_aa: CASSLGRAGRGYNEQFF; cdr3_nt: TGTGCCAGCAGCTTAGGGCGGGCAGGGCGAGGTTACAATGAGCAGTTCTTC
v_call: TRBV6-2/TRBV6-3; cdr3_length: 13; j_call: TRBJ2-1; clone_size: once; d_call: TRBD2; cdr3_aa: CASSGGGYGEQFF; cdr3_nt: TGTGCCAGCAGCGGCGGGGGGTACGGTGAGCAGTTCTTC
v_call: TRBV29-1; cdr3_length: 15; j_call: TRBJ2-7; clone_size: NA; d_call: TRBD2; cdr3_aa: CSVSLLAGGSYEQYF; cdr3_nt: TGCAGCGTCTCCCTACTAGCGGGCGGGTCCTACGAGCAGTACTTC
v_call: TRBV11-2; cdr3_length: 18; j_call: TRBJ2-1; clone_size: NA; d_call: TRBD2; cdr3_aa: CASSFSPLQRGGSHEQFF; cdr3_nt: TGTGCCAGCAGCTTTTCCCCTCTACAGCGGGGGGGAAGCCATGAGCAGTTCTTC
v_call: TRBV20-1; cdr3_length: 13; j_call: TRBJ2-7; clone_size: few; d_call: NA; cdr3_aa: CSARDAVAYEQYF; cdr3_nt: TGCAGTGCTAGAGATGCAGTAGCCTACGAGCAGTACTTC
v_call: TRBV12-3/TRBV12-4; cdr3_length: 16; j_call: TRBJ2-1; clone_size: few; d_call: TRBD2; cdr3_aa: CASSTRLAGDYNEQFF; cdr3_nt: TGTGCCAGCAGCACCAGACTAGCGGGAGACTACAATGAGCAGTTCTTC
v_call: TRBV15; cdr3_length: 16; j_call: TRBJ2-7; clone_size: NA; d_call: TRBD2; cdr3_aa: CATSITPSGSSYEQYF; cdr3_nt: TGTGCCACCAGCATAACTCCTAGCGGTAGCTCCTACGAGCAGTACTTC
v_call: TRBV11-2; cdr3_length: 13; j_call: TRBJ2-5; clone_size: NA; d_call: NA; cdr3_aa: CAGSTKGSETQYF; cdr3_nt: TGTGCCGGCAGCACAAAAGGGTCGGAGACCCAGTACTTC
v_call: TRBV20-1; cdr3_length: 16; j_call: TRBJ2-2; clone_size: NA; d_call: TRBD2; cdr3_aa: CSATELTSGVTGELFF; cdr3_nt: TGCAGTGCTACGGAATTGACTAGCGGGGTCACCGGGGAGCTGTTTTTT
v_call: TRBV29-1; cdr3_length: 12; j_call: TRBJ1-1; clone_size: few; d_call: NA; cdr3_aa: CSVARGNTEAFF; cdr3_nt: TGCAGCGTTGCCAGGGGGAACACTGAAGCTTTCTTT
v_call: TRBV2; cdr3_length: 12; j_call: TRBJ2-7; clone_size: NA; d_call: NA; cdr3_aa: CASKGSSYEQYF; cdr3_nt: TGTGCCAGCAAAGGGAGCTCCTACGAGCAGTACTTC
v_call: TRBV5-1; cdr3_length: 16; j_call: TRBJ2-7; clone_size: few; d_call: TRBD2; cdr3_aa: CASSLAGRDGMYEQYF; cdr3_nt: TGCGCCAGCAGCTTGGCCGGGAGGGACGGAATGTACGAGCAGTACTTC
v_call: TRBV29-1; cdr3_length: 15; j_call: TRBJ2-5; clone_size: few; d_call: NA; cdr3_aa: CSVDGRPGSQETQYF; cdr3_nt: TGCAGCGTTGATGGGAGGCCAGGGTCCCAAGAGACCCAGTACTTC
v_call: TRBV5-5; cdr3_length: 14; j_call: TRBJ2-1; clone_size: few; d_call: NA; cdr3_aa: CASSRPGDYNEQFF; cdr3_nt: TGTGCCAGCAGCCGGCCCGGCGATTACAATGAGCAGTTCTTC
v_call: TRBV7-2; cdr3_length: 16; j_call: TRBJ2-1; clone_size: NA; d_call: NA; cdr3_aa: CASSPKGGNIYNEQFF; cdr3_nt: TGTGCCAGCAGCCCAAAAGGAGGGAATATCTACAATGAGCAGTTCTTC
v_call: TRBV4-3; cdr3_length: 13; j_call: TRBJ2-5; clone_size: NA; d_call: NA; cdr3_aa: CASSQDPAGEQYF; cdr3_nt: TGCGCCAGCAGCCAAGATCCGGCCGGAGAGCAGTACTTC
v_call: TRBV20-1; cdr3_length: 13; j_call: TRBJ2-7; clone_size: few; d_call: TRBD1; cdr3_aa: CSAHQGAPYEQYF; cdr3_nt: TGCAGTGCCCATCAGGGGGCCCCCTACGAGCAGTACTTC
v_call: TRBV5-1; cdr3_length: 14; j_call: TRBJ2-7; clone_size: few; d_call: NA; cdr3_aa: CASSLTRVGYEQYF; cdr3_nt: TGCGCCAGCAGCTTGACTAGGGTCGGCTACGAGCAGTACTTC
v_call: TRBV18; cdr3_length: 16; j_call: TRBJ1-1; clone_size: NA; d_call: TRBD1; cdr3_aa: CASSLGTGGMNTEAFF; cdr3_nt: TGTGCCAGCTCACTCGGGACAGGGGGTATGAACACTGAAGCTTTCTTT
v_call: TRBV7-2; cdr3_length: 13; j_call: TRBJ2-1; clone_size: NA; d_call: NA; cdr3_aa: CATTLSSYNEQFF; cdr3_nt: TGTGCCACCACCCTTAGCTCCTACAATGAGCAGTTCTTC
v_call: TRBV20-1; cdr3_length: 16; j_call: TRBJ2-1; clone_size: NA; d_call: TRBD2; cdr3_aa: CSATIAGGPSNNEQFF; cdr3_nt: TGCAGTGCTACCATAGCGGGAGGGCCCAGTAACAATGAGCAGTTCTTC
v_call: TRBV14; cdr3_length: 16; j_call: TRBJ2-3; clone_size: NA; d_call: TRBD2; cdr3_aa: CASSPPTSGRTDTQYF; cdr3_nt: TGTGCCAGCAGCCCGCCGACTAGCGGGAGAACAGATACGCAGTATTTT
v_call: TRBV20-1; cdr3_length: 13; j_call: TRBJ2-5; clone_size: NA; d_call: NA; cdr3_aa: CSASRQLQETQYF; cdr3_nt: TGCAGTGCTAGTCGGCAGCTACAAGAGACCCAGTACTTC
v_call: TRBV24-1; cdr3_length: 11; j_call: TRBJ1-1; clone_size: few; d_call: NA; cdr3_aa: CATMRGTEAFF; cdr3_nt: TGTGCCACCATGAGGGGAACTGAAGCTTTCTTT
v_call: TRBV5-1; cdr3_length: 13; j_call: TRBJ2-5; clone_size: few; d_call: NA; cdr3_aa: CASSWQGGETQYF; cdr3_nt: TGCGCCAGCAGCTGGCAGGGGGGTGAGACCCAGTACTTC
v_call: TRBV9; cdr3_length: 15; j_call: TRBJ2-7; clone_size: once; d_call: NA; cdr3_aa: CASSVGSTQTYEQYF; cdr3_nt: TGTGCCAGCAGCGTGGGAAGTACCCAAACCTACGAGCAGTACTTC
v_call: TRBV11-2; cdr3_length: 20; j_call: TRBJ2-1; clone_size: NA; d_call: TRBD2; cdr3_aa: CASSLDGLAGGLSSYNEQFF; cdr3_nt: TGTGCCAGCAGCTTAGATGGTCTAGCGGGAGGGTTAAGCTCCTACAATGAGCAGTTCTTC
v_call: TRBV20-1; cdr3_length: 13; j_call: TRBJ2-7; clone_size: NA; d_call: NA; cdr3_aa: CSATGGRSYEQYF; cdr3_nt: TGCAGTGCCACTGGGGGGCGGTCCTACGAGCAGTACTTC
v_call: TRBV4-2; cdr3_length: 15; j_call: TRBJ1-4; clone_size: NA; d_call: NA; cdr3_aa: CASSREQGQGEKLFF; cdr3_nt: TGTGCCAGCAGCCGGGAGCAGGGGCAAGGTGAAAAACTGTTTTTT
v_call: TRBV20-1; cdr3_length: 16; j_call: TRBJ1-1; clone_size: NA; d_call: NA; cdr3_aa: CSARPLGPIINTEAFF; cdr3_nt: TGCAGTGCTCGACCGCTAGGTCCCATCATTAACACTGAAGCTTTCTTT
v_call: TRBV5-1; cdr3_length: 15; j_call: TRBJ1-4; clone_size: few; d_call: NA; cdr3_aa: CASSLARATNEKLFF; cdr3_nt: TGCGCCAGCAGCTTGGCCCGCGCAACTAATGAAAAACTGTTTTTT